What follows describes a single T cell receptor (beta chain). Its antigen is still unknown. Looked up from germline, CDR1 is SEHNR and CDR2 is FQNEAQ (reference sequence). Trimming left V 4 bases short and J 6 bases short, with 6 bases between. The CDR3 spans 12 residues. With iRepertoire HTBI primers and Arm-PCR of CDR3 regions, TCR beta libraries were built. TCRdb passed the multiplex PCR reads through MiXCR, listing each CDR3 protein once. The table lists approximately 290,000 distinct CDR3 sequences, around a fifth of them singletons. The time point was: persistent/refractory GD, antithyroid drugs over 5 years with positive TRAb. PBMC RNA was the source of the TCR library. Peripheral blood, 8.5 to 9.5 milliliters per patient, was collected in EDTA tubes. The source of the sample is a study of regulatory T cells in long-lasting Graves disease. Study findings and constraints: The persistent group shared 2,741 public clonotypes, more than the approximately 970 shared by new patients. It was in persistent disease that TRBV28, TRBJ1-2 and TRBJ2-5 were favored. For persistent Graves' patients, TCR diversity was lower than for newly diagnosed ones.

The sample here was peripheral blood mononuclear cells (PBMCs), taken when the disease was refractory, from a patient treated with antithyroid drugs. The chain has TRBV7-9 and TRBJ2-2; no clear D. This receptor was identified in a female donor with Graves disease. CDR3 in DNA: TGTGCCAGCAGCTGGGCCGCCGGGGAGCTGTTTTTT. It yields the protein CASSWAAGELFF.